This T cell receptor (beta chain) comes out of a study of T cells after posttransplantation cyclophosphamide. The germline gives CDR1 MNHEY, CDR2 SVGAGI. This CDR3 has 14 amino acids. V lost 4 bases and J lost 6; bases outside the gene matches: 4. Whole-study results and caveats: After PTCy, TRB diversity resembled that of CNI/methotrexate controls. Skin or GI-infiltrating T cells shared few TRB sequences with blood. Donor-recipient repertoire similarity was low at 1-2 months, rising over year one.

Peripheral blood was collected from the related graft donor on the marrow donation day. Only a few counts were recorded for this clone. Its antigen is not known. Here immunoSEQ multiplex PCR was the method, and the copy in TCRdb shows in-frame clones only, minus some. The record shows around 35,000 clones for this sample, with no singletons present. The sequence was collected from a girl between 5 and 17 years old in good health, CMV-negative, and a related stem cell transplant donor. This chain uses TRBV6-5 with TRBJ1-4, with 8 bases that match TRBD1. The source material was PBMCs. Here the CDR3 reads CASSLTDRDEKLFF. CDR3 sequence (DNA): TGTGCCAGCAGTTTGACGGACAGGGATGAAAAACTGTTTTTT.